One sample yielded the 22 T cell receptor beta chains listed below, sequenced in a study of Graves' ophthalmopathy and Graves' hyperthyroidism (dated by TCRdb to the late 2010s). Instrument used: Illumina HiSeq 2000. For repertoire sequencing, TCR beta CDR3 regions were amplified from RNA transcripts. The first round of RT-PCR was done with HTBI primers and the Qiagen OneStep RT-PCR kit, and was followed by a second round of multiplex PCR, then size selection and purification. TCRdb reworked the public reads: Q25 trimming with fastp, MiXCR clone assembly, productive beta chains retained. Every entry covers one CDR3 protein and lists the most common genes and DNA from its rows. In this sample the table shows around 400,000 distinct CDR3 sequences, roughly 18% of which occur a single time. More than 1.5% of the sample belongs to the ten largest clones. Input material: peripheral blood. These receptors all stem from a woman aged 18-35 years with Graves' ophthalmopathy. Donor details come from another sample of the same person, matched by shared clones.

This clonotype was counted ten times or more. The CDR3 region has the DNA TGTGCCAGCAGCTTCCAAGCGGGAGGAGAGACCCAGTACTTC. Residues: CASSFQAGGETQYF. J is TRBJ2-5 and V is TRBV7-2, with TRBD2 identical over 9 bases. The CDR3 contains 14 residues. Germline assignment: CDR1 SGHTA and CDR2 FQGNSA. V lost 3 bases, J lost 4 bases, and 3 bases stayed unmatched.

Many counts were recorded for this clonotype. The chain combines TRBV9 with TRBJ1-3; TRBD1 might be the D (5 bases). The CDR3 runs to 17 residues. Trimming removed 0 bases from V and 3 bases from J, with 16 bases in between. Germline CDR1 SGDLS, CDR2 YYNGEE. The CDR3 spells CASSVDPRAGFGNTIYF. The CDR3, as DNA: TGTGCCAGCAGCGTAGACCCGAGGGCAGGGTTTGGAAACACCATATATTTT. The variable domain in full, with the rest retrieved from reference TRBV9 and TRBJ1-3, is DSGVTQTPKHLITATGQRVTLRCSPRSGDLSVYWYQQSLDQGLQFLIQYYNGEERAKGNILERFSAQQFPDLHSELNLSSLELGDSALYFCASSVDPRAGFGNTIYFGEGSWLTVV.

This clonotype has a handful of counts. The rearrangement uses TRBV6-5 and TRBJ1-6; D perhaps matches TRBD1 (6 bases). CDR3 length equals 15 residues. CDR1 and CDR2 from the germline V gene are MNHEY and SVGAGI. V lost 5 bases and J lost 10, with 18 bases in between. The CDR3 is CASSHRDTMKSPLHF. The CDR3 DNA sequence: TGTGCCAGCAGTCACCGGGACACAATGAAGTCACCCCTCCACTTT.

Many counts were recorded for this clonotype. The chain combines TRBV9 with TRBJ2-7; the D gene is possibly TRBD1 (5 bases). This CDR3 spans 14 amino acids. Trimming left V 0 bases short and J 0 bases short, with 7 bases between. Germline V gene lookup returns CDR1 SGDLS and CDR2 YYNGEE. In DNA form, the CDR3 reads TGTGCCAGCAGCGTAGGACAGACCTCCTACGAGCAGTACTTC. This gives the protein CASSVGQTSYEQYF.

Many counts were recorded for this clonotype. This chain joins TRBV12-3 or TRBV12-4 and TRBJ2-1; 12 bases are a match to TRBD1. The CDR3 has 15 amino acids. Trimming took 6 bases from V and 5 from J; bases not matched to a gene: 5. CDR3 bases: TGTGCCAGCAGCGCCGGGACAGGGGGCCACAATGAGCAGTTCTTC. This codes for CASSAGTGGHNEQFF.

This clonotype was counted many times. The chain uses TRBV20-1 and TRBJ2-7; 14 bases are a match to TRBD2. Germline-derived CDR1 and CDR2 are DFQATT and SNEGSKA (reference sequence). This CDR3 is 17 amino acids long. With 6 bases clipped from V and 3 bases from J, the junction kept 13 bases outside the gene matches. The CDR3 region is CSALGLAGEAYLYEQYF. The CDR3 DNA is TGCAGTGCCCTGGGACTAGCGGGAGAGGCTTATCTCTACGAGCAGTACTTC.

Many counts were recorded for this clonotype. V is TRBV4-3 and J is TRBJ1-1, with a weak D call TRBD1 (5 bases). This CDR3 spans 14 amino acids. CDR1 is LGHNA, CDR2 YSLEER, per germline. With 3 bases removed from V and 4 bases from J, the gap between germline ends came to 12 bases. The CDR3 nucleotides are TGCGCCAGCAGCCATTTTATCGGGGCCACTGAAGCTTTCTTT. Its translation: CASSHFIGATEAFF.

The rearrangement joins TRBV5-1 to TRBJ2-2; D is unclear. V shed 1 base and J shed 3 bases, with 13 bases lying between them. CDR1 and CDR2 (germline): SGHRS, YFSETQ. The CDR3 consists of 16 residues. CDR3 in DNA: TGCGCCAGCAGCTTGTTTGAGAATACTCACACCGGGGAGCTGTTTTTT. It specifies CASSLFENTHTGELFF. The complete variable domain, with remaining parts taken from reference TRBV5-1 and TRBJ2-2, reads KAGVTQTPRYLIKTRGQQVTLSCSPISGHRSVSWYQQTPGQGLQFLFEYFSETQRNKGNFPGRFSGRQFSNSRSEMNVSTLELGDSALYLCASSLFENTHTGELFFGEGSRLTVL.

This clonotype was seen a handful of times. V gene TRBV11-2 combines with J gene TRBJ1-2, with D perhaps TRBD1 (6 bases). This CDR3 has 16 residues. The V end lost 5 bases, the J end lost 3 bases, and 19 bases lay between the germline ends. The germline V gene has CDR1 SGHAT and CDR2 FQNNGV. This CDR3 is CASSLHGGGVHYGYTF. In DNA, the CDR3 is TGTGCCAGCAGCCTCCATGGGGGGGGCGTGCACTATGGCTACACCTTC.

As regards this clonotype: One end of the junction varies from germline; a read error may be responsible. This chain connects TRBV11-2 to TRBJ2-5; the match to TRBD2 covers 11 bases. The CDR3 consists of 15 residues. Germline V gene data show CDR1 as SGHAT and CDR2 as FQNNGV. The CDR3 nucleotides read TGTGCCAGCACCTTACTAGCGGGAGTTAAAGAGACCCAGTACTTC. This codes for CASTLLAGVKETQYF.

This clonotype showed up many times. The chain couples TRBV27 to TRBJ1-6, with 8 positions matching TRBD1. The CDR3 totals 14 residues. Germline trimming cut 6 bases from V and 4 bases from J; bases unmatched to any gene: 2. Germline V gene data show CDR1 as MNHEY and CDR2 as SMNVEV (reference sequence). CDR3 protein: CASRRTGYNSPLHF. The CDR3 DNA reads TGTGCCAGCAGGCGGACAGGGTATAATTCACCCCTCCACTTT.

V usage is TRBV20-1 and J usage is TRBJ2-5; 9 nucleotides line up with TRBD2. Trimming cost V 6 bases and J 4 bases; bases outside gene matches: 9. This CDR3 is 14 amino acids long. From germline, CDR1 is DFQATT and CDR2 SNEGSKA (reference sequence). The CDR3 DNA reads as TGCAGTGCGAGGCCTGCTAGCGGGATAGAGACCCAGTACTTC. Translating it yields CSARPASGIETQYF.

This clonotype came up many times. The CDR3 here is CASSSHADLSYEQYF. Written as DNA, the CDR3 is TGTGCCAGCAGTTCCCATGCCGACCTCTCCTACGAGCAGTACTTC. The rearrangement links TRBV12-3 or TRBV12-4 to TRBJ2-7; D gene ambiguous. Trimming left V 4 bases short and J 0 bases short, with 13 bases between. The CDR3 consists of 15 residues.

The sample holds many counts of this clonotype. The chain recombines TRBV12-3 or TRBV12-4 with TRBJ1-3, with 8 bases identical to TRBD1. The CDR3 spans 16 residues. Trimming at V came to 4 bases and at J to 4 bases, leaving 9 bases not matched to a gene. CDR3 loop: CASSSRTGNVGNTIYF. Here the CDR3 DNA reads TGTGCCAGCAGTTCTAGGACAGGGAACGTGGGAAACACCATATATTTT.

This clonotype was seen repeatedly, ten times or more. This chain joins TRBV9 and TRBJ1-1; D ambiguous. The CDR3 is 13 amino acids. V was cut by 3 bases and J by 1 base, with 7 bases left in between. Germline lookup yields CDR1 SGDLS and CDR2 YYNGEE. CDR3 nucleotide sequence: TGTGCCAGCAGCGCCTACCGGAACACTGAAGCTTTCTTT. It yields the protein CASSAYRNTEAFF.

This clonotype was counted many times. V usage is TRBV6-2 or TRBV6-3 and J usage is TRBJ2-5, with 7 nucleotides matching TRBD1. Trimming at V came to 5 bases and at J to 5 bases, leaving 11 bases not matched to a gene. The CDR3 is made up of 15 amino acids. CDR1 and CDR2 (germline): MNHEY, SVGEGT. The CDR3 DNA is TGTGCCAGCAGTCGCTGGGGTACAGGGGAGGAGACCCAGTACTTC. Protein product: CASSRWGTGEETQYF.

This clonotype was found many times. The chain is built from TRBV12-3 or TRBV12-4 and TRBJ1-1; 11 nucleotides line up with TRBD1. Trimming removed 3 bases from V and 5 bases from J; junction bases left unmatched: 17. CDR3 length equals 19 residues. The CDR3 protein is CASSFKGWTGGVWGTEAFF. As DNA, the CDR3 is TGTGCCAGCAGTTTTAAGGGCTGGACAGGGGGCGTTTGGGGGACTGAAGCTTTCTTT.

This clonotype was seen at least ten times. This sequence joins TRBV28 and TRBJ1-1; possible D gene TRBD1, 5 bases. Trimming took off 6 bases at V and 0 bases at J, with 26 bases between the two ends. The CDR3 spans 19 residues. CDR1 MDHEN and CDR2 SYDVKM come from the germline V gene. CDR3 residues: CASSPGETQTVSMNTEAFF. The CDR3, as DNA: TGTGCCAGCAGCCCCGGCGAAACTCAGACAGTCAGCATGAACACTGAAGCTTTCTTT.

The sample holds many counts of this clonotype. CDR3 loop: CASSARQGVHYEQYF. Here the CDR3 DNA reads TGTGCCAGCAGCGCGCGACAGGGGGTACATTACGAGCAGTACTTC. This sequence joins TRBV7-6 and TRBJ2-7, with 9 nucleotides matching TRBD1. Per germline, CDR1 SGHVS and CDR2 FNYEAQ. The length of the CDR3 is 15 residues. V shed 5 bases, J shed 4 bases, and the junction held 9 bases outside the gene matches.

This clonotype was seen only a few times. The CDR3 DNA follows: TGTGCCAGCAGTTTACCAGGGGGCTTCGAGACCCAGTACTTC. This sequence encodes CASSLPGGFETQYF. The V call is TRBV28, the J call TRBJ2-5, with 8 bases identical to TRBD1. V gave up 2 bases and J gave up 5 bases; unmatched junction bases: 4. Germline values: CDR1 MDHEN, CDR2 SYDVKM. CDR3 length: 14 residues.

This clonotype was counted at least ten times. This chain uses TRBV12-3 or TRBV12-4 with TRBJ2-6; TRBD1 is a possible D gene (5 bases). V was cut by 1 base and J by 3 bases, with 7 bases left in between. CDR3 length: 15 amino acids. CDR3 loop: CASSLEGVGANVLTF. The CDR3 nucleotides are TGTGCCAGCAGTTTAGAAGGGGTTGGGGCCAACGTCCTGACTTTC.

This clonotype was found many times. This chain connects TRBV2 to TRBJ1-5; D unclear. CDR1 is SNHLY, CDR2 FYNNEI, per germline. Trimming shortened V by 6 bases and J by 0 bases, and 6 bases separated the two germline ends. The length of the CDR3 is 13 residues. CDR3 amino acids: CASRGYSNQPQHF. The DNA of the CDR3 is TGTGCCAGCAGGGGTTATAGCAATCAGCCCCAGCATTTT.